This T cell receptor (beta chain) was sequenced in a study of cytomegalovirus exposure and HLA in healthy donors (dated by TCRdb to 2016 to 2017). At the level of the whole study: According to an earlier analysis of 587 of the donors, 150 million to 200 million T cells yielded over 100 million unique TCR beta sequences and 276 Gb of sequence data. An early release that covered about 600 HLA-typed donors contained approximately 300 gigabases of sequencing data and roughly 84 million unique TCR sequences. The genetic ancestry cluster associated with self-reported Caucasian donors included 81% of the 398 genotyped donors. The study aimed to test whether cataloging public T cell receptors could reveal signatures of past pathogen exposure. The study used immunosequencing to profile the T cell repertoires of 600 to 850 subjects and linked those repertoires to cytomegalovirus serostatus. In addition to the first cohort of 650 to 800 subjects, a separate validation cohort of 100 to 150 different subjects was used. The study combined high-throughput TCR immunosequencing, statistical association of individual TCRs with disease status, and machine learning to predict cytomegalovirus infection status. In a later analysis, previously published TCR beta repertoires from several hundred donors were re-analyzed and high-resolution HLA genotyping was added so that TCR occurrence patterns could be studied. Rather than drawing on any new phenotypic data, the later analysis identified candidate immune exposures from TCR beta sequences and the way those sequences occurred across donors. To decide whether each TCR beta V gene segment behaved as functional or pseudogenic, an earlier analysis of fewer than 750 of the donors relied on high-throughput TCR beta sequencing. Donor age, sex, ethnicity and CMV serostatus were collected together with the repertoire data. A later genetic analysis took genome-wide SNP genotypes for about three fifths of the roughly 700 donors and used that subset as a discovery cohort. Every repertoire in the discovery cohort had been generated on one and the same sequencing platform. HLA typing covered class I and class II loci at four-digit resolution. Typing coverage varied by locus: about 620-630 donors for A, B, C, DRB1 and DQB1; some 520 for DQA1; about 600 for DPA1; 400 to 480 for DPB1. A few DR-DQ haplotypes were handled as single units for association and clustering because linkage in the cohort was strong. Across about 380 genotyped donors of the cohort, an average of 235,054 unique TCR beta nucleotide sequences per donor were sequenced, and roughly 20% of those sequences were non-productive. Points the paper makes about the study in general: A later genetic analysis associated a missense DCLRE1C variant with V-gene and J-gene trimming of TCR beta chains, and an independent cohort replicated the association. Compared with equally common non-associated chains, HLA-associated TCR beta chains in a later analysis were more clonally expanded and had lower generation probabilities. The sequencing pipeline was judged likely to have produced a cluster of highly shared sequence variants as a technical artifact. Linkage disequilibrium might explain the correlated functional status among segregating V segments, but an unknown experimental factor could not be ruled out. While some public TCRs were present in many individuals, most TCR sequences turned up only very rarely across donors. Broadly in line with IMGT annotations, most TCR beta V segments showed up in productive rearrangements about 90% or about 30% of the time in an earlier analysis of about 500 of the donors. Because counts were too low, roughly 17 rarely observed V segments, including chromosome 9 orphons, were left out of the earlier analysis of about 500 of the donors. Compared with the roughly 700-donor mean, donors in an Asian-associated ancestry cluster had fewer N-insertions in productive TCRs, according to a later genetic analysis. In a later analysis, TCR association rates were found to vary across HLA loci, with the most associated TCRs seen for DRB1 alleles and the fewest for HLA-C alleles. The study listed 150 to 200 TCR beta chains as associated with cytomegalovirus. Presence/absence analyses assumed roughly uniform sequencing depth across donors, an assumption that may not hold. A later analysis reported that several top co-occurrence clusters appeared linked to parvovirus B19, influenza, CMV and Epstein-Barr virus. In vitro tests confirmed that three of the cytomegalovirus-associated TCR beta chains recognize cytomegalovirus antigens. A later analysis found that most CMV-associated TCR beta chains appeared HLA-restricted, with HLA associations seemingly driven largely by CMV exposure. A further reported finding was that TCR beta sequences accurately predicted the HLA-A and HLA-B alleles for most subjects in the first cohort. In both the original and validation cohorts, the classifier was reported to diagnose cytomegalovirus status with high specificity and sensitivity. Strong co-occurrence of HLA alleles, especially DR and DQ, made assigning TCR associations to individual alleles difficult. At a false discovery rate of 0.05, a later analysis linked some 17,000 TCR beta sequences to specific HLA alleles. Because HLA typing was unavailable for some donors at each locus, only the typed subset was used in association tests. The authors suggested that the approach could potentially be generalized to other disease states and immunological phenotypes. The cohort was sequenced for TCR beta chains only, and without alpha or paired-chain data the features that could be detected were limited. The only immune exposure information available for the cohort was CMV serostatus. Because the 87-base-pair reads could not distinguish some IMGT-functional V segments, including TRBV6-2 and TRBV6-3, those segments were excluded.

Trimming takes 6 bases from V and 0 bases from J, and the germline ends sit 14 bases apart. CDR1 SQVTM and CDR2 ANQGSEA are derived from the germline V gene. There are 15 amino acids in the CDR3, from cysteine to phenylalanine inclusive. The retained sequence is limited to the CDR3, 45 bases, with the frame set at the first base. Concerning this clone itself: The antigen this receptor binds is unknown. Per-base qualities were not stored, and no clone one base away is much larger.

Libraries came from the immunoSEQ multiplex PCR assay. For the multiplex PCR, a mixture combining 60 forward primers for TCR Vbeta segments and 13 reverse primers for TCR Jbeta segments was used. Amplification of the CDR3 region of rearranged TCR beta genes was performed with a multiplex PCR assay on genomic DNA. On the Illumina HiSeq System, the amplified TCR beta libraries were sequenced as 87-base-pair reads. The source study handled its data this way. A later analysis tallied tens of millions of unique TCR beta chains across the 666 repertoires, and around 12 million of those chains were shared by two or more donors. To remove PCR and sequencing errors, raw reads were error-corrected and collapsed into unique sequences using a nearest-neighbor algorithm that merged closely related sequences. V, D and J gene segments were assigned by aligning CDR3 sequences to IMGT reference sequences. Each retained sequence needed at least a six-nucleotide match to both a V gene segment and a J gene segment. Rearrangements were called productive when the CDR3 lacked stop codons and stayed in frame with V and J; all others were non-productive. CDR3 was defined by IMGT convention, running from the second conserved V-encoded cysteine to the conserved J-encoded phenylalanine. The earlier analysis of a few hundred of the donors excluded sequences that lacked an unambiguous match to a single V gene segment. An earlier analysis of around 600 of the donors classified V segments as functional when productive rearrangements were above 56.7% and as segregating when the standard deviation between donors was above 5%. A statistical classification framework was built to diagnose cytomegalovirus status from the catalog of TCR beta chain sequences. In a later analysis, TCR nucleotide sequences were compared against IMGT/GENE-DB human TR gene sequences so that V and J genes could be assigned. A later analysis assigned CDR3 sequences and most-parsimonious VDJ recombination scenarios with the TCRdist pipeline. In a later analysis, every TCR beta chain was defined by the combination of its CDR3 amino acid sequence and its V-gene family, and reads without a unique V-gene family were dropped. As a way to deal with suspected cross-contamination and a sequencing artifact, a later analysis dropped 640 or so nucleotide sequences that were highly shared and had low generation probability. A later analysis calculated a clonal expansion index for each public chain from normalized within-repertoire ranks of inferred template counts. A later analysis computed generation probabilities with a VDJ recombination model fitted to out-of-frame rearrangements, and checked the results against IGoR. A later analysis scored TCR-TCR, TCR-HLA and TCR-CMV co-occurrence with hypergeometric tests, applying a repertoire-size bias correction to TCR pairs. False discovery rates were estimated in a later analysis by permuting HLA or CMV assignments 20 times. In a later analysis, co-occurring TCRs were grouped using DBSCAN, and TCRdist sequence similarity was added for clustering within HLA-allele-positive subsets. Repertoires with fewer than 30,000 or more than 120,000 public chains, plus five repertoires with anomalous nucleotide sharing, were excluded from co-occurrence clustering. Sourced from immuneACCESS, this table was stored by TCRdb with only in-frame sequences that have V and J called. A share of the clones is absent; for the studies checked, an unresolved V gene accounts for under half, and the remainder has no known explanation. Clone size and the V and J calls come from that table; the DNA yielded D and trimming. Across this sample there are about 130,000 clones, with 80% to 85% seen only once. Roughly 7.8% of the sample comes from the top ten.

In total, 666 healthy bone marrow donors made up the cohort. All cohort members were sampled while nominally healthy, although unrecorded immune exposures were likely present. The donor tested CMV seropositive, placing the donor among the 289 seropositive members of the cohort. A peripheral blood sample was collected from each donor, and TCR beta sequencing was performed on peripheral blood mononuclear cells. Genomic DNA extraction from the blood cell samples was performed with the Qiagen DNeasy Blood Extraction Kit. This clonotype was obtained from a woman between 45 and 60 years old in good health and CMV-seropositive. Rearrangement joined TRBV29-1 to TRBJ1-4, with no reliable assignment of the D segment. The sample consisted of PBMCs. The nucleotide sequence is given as TGCAGCGTCCTAGGAGGATCTTCAACTAATGAAAAACTGTTTTTT. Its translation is CSVLGGSSTNEKLFF.